This TCR beta chain was retrieved from a study of CD8+ T cells in alopecia areata. Of note for this clone: What it binds is not known.

Sequencing templates came from extracted RNA that was reverse transcribed into cDNA. The data were produced by immunoSEQ multiplex PCR, yet TCRdb's version contains in-frame clones alone and is incomplete. The sample has around 19,000 clones, 50% to 60% seen once; the top ten hold approximately 8%. This CDR3 contains 13 residues. Germline CDR1 and CDR2: SQVTM and ANQGSEA. V was shortened by 7 bases and J by 2 bases, with 12 bases between the two germline ends. Treatment denoted: oral pan-JAK inhibitor, 5-10 mg twice daily. As part of sample collection, lesional scalp punch biopsies and peripheral blood were taken from alopecia areata patients. General study results and limits: Many expanded lesional clones remained in scalp and blood on tofacitinib.

The sequencing here drew on skin, taken at week 4, from a patient treated with tofacitinib. The sequence came from a human donor with alopecia areata. The chain employs TRBV29-1 and TRBJ1-3, with D hard to call. The CDR3 region is CSAEFFTGNTIYF. For the CDR3, the DNA is TGCAGCGCTGAGTTTTTTACTGGAAACACCATATATTTT.